The TCR beta chain under discussion was sequenced for a study of T cells in Graves' hyperthyroidism and ophthalmopathy. The TCR beta CDR3 regions underwent amplification using RNA transcripts as the source. Using the HTBI primer set, a first-round RT-PCR was run on the TCR CDR3. TCRdb reprocessed the multiplex PCR reads via MiXCR and lists one record per CDR3 protein. The repertoire holds almost 600,000 distinct CDR3 sequences, with approximately 15% as singletons. The CDR3 has 13 amino acids. Trimming pared 0 bases from V and 13 bases from J, leaving 15 bases between. Germline CDR1 is MNHEY and CDR2 is SVGAGI.

The sequenced sample consisted of blood. The receptor was derived from a woman under 40 with Graves' hyperthyroidism that later progressed to Graves' ophthalmopathy. The chain couples TRBV6-5 to TRBJ1-2; D remains ambiguous. CDR3 sequence: CASSYSKWEFGTF. CDR3 bases: TGTGCCAGCAGTTACTCGAAATGGGAGTTCGGCACCTTC.